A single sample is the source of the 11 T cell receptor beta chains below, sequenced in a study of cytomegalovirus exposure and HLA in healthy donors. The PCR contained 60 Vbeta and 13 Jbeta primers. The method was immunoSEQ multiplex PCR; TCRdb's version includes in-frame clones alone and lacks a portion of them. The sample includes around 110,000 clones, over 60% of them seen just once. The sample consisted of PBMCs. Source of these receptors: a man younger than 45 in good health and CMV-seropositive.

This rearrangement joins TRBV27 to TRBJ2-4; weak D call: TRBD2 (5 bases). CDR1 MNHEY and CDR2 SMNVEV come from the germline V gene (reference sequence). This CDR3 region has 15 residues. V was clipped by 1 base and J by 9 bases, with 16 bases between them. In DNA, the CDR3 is TGTGCCAGCAGTTTATTGCCGGGGTCGGTTGGCATTCAGTACTTC. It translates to CASSLLPGSVGIQYF.

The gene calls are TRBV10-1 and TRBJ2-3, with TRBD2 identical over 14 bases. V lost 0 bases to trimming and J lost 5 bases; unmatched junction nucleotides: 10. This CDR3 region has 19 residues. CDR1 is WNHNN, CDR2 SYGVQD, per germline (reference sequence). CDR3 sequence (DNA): TGCGCCAGCAGTGAGTCGGAAATCGGACTAGCGGGAGGTGGAGATACGCAGTATTTT. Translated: CASSESEIGLAGGGDTQYF.

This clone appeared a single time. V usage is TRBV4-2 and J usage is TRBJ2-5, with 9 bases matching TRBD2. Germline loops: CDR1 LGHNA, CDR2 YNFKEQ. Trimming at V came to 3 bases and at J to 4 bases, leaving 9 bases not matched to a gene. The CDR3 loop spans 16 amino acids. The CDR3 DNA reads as TGTGCCAGCAGCCACGGAGCGGGAGGATTGGGAGAGACCCAGTACTTC. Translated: CASSHGAGGLGETQYF.

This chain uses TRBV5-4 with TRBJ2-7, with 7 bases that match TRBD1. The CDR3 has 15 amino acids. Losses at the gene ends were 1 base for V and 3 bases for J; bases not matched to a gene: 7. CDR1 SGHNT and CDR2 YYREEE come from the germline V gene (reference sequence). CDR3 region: CASSLFEAGGYEQYF. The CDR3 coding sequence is TGTGCCAGCAGCTTGTTTGAGGCAGGGGGCTACGAGCAGTACTTC.

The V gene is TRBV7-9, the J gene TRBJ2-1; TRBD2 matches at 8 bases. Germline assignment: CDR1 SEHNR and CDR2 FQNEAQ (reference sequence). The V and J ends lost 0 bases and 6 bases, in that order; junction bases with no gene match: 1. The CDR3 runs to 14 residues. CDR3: CASSLALAGNEQFF. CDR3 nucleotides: TGTGCCAGCAGCTTAGCCCTAGCGGGCAATGAGCAGTTCTTC.

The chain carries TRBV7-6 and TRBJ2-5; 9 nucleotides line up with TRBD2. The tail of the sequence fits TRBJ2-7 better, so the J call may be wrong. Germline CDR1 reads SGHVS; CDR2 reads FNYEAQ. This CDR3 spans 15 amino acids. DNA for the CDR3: TGTGCCAGCAGCGTAAGCGGGGGGAGCTCCTACGAGCAGTACTTC. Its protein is CASSVSGGSSYEQYF.

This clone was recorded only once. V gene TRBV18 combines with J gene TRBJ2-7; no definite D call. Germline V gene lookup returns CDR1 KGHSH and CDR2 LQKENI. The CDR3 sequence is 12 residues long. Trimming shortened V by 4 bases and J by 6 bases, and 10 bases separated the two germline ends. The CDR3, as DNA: TGTGCCAGCTCACGAGATATCGGCGAGCAGTACTTC. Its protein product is CASSRDIGEQYF. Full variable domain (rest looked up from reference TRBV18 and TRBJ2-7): NAGVMQNPRHLVRRRGQEARLRCSPMKGHSHVYWYRQLPEEGLKFMVYLQKENIIDESGMPKERFSAEFPKEGPSILRIQQVVRGDSAAYFCASSRDIGEQYFGPGTRLTVT.

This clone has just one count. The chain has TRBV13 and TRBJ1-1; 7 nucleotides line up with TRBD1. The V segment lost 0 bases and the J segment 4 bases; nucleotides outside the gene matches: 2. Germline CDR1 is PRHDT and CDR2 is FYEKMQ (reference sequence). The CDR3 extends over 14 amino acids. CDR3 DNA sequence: TGTGCCAGCAGCTTAGGGACAGGGACCACTGAAGCTTTCTTT. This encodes CASSLGTGTTEAFF.

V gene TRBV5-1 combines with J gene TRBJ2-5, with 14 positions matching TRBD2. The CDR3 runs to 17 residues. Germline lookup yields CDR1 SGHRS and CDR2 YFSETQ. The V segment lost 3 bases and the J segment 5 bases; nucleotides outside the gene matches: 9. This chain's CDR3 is CASSSGLAGVRTETQYF. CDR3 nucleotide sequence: TGCGCCAGCAGCTCGGGACTAGCGGGAGTCAGGACGGAGACCCAGTACTTC.

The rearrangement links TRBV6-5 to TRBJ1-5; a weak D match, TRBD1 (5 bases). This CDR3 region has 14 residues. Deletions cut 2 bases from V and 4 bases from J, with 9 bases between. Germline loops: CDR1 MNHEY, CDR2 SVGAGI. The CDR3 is CASSYTAGNQPQHF. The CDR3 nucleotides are TGTGCCAGCAGTTACACCGCAGGGAATCAGCCCCAGCATTTT.

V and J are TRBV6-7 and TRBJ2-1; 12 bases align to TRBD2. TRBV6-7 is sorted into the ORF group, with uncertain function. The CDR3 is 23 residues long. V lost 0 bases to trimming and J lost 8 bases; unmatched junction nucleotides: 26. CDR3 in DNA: TGTGCCAGCAGTTACTCGACGGACAGAACCGGCCTAGCGGGAGGGATGACACTGGATGAGCAGTTCTTC. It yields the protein CASSYSTDRTGLAGGMTLDEQFF.